A selection of T cell receptor beta chains follows, all from one sample in a study of shared clonotypes between healthy human individuals. Assay: immunoSEQ multiplex PCR; the TCRdb copy retains only in-frame clones and omits some. In the table there are about half a million clones, 70% to 80% of which are singletons. Sequencing was done on a sample of PBMCs. The receptors shown here come from a woman in her forties in good health. Some clones in this sample may be carry-over from other donors' samples. CDR3s include the opening cysteine and the closing phenylalanine or tryptophan. A D gene is named only where the DNA matches it firmly. Size is stated for part of the rows, as once, few or many counts, or as a class when the clone is expanded.

d_call	v_call	j_call	clone_size	cdr3_nt	cdr3_aa
.	TRBV5-1	TRBJ2-3	.	TGCGCCAGCAACGAAGGTGGGGATACTAGCACAGATACGCAGTATTTT	CASNEGGDTSTDTQYF
TRBD2	TRBV5-4	TRBJ2-3	.	TGTGCCAGCAGCCCCGGAGGCCTAGCGGGAGGGTACACAGATACGCAGTATTTT	CASSPGGLAGGYTDTQYF
TRBD1	TRBV9	TRBJ1-5	.	TGTGCCAGCAGCGCGGGGACAGATAGCAATCAGCCCCAGCATTTT	CASSAGTDSNQPQHF
.	TRBV21-1	TRBJ2-7	.	TGTGCCAGCAGCACCGGTCCACAGGGTCTTAGGGTCGAGCAGTACTTC	CASSTGPQGLRVEQYF
TRBD2	TRBV11-1	TRBJ2-7	.	TGTGCCAGCAGCTTACTCCTAGCGGGTTCCTACGAGCAGTACTTC	CASSLLLAGSYEQYF
.	TRBV19	TRBJ1-5	.	TGTGCCAGTAGTATAAGGGGGGACGTTAGCAATCAGCCCCAGCATTTT	CASSIRGDVSNQPQHF
TRBD1	TRBV29-1	TRBJ1-2	.	TGCAGCGTTCAGGGTCCAGGACAGGGGGGTGGCTACACCTTC	CSVQGPGQGGGYTF
.	TRBV10-3	TRBJ1-1	.	TGTGCCATCAGTGGAGGGGGGACCGCTGAAGCTTTCTTT	CAISGGGTAEAFF
.	TRBV28	TRBJ1-2	.	TGTGCCAGCACCAATGGACGCGGGGGCCACTATGGCTACACCTTC	CASTNGRGGHYGYTF
TRBD2	TRBV5-4	TRBJ2-3	once	TGTGCCAGCAGCGAGACTAGCGGAAGCACAGATACGCAGTATTTT	CASSETSGSTDTQYF
TRBD1	TRBV19	TRBJ1-2	.	TGTGCCAGTAGTTCACCCCTCAGGGGGGCTAACTATGGCTACACCTTC	CASSSPLRGANYGYTF
TRBD1	TRBV18	TRBJ1-2	.	TGTGCCAGCTCACCCCAAGGACAGGGCGGATTCAATGGCTACACCTTC	CASSPQGQGGFNGYTF
.	TRBV4-2	TRBJ1-5	.	TGTGCCAGCAGCCAATACTCAGGGGTAGGTCAGCCCCAGCATTTT	CASSQYSGVGQPQHF
TRBD1	TRBV7-9	TRBJ1-1	.	TGTGCCAGCATCCGGACAGGAGCGAACACTGAAGCTTTCTTT	CASIRTGANTEAFF
.	TRBV7-9	TRBJ2-1	few	TGTGCCAGCAGCCCCCGTGGTGGGAGCGCCTACAATGAGCAGTTCTTC	CASSPRGGSAYNEQFF
.	TRBV6-5	TRBJ2-2	.	TGTGCCAGCTTCCGGACAGCGAACACCGGGGAGCTGTTTTTT	CASFRTANTGELFF
.	TRBV5-4	TRBJ2-2	.	TGTGCCAGCAGCTTAGATATCGGCGGGGAGCTGTTTTTT	CASSLDIGGELFF
TRBD1	TRBV5-1	TRBJ2-7	.	TGCGCCAGCAGCGGGGGGACAGGGTGGCACGAGCAGTACTTC	CASSGGTGWHEQYF
.	TRBV28	TRBJ2-7	.	TGTGCCAGCAGCCGCGACAGTCCCTACGAGCAGTACTTC	CASSRDSPYEQYF
.	TRBV29-1	TRBJ1-1	.	TGCAGCGTTGTGACACAATTAGGTATCACTGAAGCTTTCTTT	CSVVTQLGITEAFF
.	TRBV7-6	TRBJ1-1	.	TGTGCCAGCAGCTTAGGCAGGGCCAGGGCGAACACTGAAGCTTTCTTT	CASSLGRARANTEAFF
.	TRBV10-2	TRBJ2-1	.	TGCGCCATCGGCACAGGCGGGTACAATGAGCAGTTCTTC	CAIGTGGYNEQFF
.	TRBV30	TRBJ1-1	few	TGTGCCTGGAGTGGAAGGAACACTGAAGCTTTCTTT	CAWSGRNTEAFF
.	TRBV19	TRBJ2-6	.	TGTGCCAGTACCGGGGCTGGGGCCAACGTCCTGACTTTC	CASTGAGANVLTF
TRBD2	TRBV11-3	TRBJ2-1	.	TGTGCCAGCAGCTTAGAGGCTAGCGGGAGGGATGAGCAGTTCTTC	CASSLEASGRDEQFF
TRBD1	TRBV30	TRBJ2-5	once	TGTGCCTGGAGTCCAGGGGGCGCGGAGACCCAGTACTTC	CAWSPGGAETQYF
.	TRBV28	TRBJ2-3	.	TGTGCCAGCAGTTCCCTCCCCGGACTCGGCTCGTGGCAGTATTTT	CASSSLPGLGSWQYF
.	TRBV19	TRBJ1-3	.	TGTGCCAGTAGAGGATCTTCGACCATATATTTT	CASRGSSTIYF
.	TRBV5-4	TRBJ1-4	.	TGTGCCAGCAGCTTCGGGCAGAGATATGAAAAACTGTTTTTT	CASSFGQRYEKLFF
TRBD2	TRBV5-4	TRBJ2-1	once	TGTGCCAGCAGCTTGGACGGGACTAGCGGGAGGTTGGAGAATGAGCAGTTCTTC	CASSLDGTSGRLENEQFF
TRBD2	TRBV10-3	TRBJ2-5	.	TGTGCCATCAGTGAGTATGGGACTAGCGGAATACAAGAGACCCAGTACTTC	CAISEYGTSGIQETQYF
.	TRBV13	TRBJ1-1	.	TGTGCCAGCAGCCGGACAACAGTGAACACTGAAGCTTTCTTT	CASSRTTVNTEAFF
.	TRBV4-2	TRBJ1-2	.	TGTGCCAGCAGCCATGAGGGACGTGGGGAAGGAGGCTACACCTTC	CASSHEGRGEGGYTF
TRBD2	TRBV2	TRBJ2-3	.	TGTGCCAGCAGTGCGACTAGCTCCGCAGATACGCAGTATTTT	CASSATSSADTQYF
TRBD2	TRBV11-3	TRBJ2-1	once	TGTGCCAGCAGCTTAGGCGGGAGGTTTAACAATGAGCAGTTCTTC	CASSLGGRFNNEQFF
.	TRBV5-1	TRBJ2-1	.	TGCGCCAGCAGCGACTTAGCGGAGTACTCCTACAATGAGCAGTTCTTC	CASSDLAEYSYNEQFF
.	TRBV5-1	TRBJ2-5	.	TGCGCCAGCAGCTTGTCTGGCACCCCGGCCCAAGAGACCCAGTACTTC	CASSLSGTPAQETQYF
TRBD2	TRBV29-1	TRBJ2-1	.	TGCAGCGTCCGGAGACTAGCGGGAAGCGATGAGCAGTTCTTC	CSVRRLAGSDEQFF
.	TRBV7-8	TRBJ2-2	.	TGTGCCAGCAGCTTAGTACAGGGGACTACCGGGGAGCTGTTTTTT	CASSLVQGTTGELFF
.	TRBV6-6	TRBJ1-2	.	TGTGCCAGCAGTTACTCGCGGTCAGTTGGCTACACCTTC	CASSYSRSVGYTF
.	TRBV4-2	TRBJ2-7	once	TGTGCCAGCAGCCAAGATCGACTCGAGCAGTACTTC	CASSQDRLEQYF
TRBD1	TRBV19	TRBJ1-2	.	TGTGCCAGTACCCAAGACAGGGCAGCTAACTATGGCTACACCTTC	CASTQDRAANYGYTF
.	TRBV15	TRBJ2-6	.	TGTGCCACCAGCAGATCAGGAGGGGCCAACGTCCTGACTTTC	CATSRSGGANVLTF
.	TRBV7-2	TRBJ2-3	.	TGTGCCAGCAGACGGGGGAGTACAGATACGCAGTATTTT	CASRRGSTDTQYF
TRBD1	TRBV19	TRBJ1-5	.	TGTGCCAGTAGTCCTTTAGGGGGACAGGGGGCGCATTTT	CASSPLGGQGAHF
.	TRBV7-9	TRBJ2-1	.	TGTGCCAGCAGCACAATCGAGCAGTTCTTC	CASSTIEQFF
TRBD2	TRBV19	TRBJ2-1	.	TGTGCCAGTAGACAAACTAGCGGGAGTTATGAGCAGTTCTTC	CASRQTSGSYEQFF
TRBD2	TRBV27	TRBJ2-7	.	TGTGCCAGCAGTTTATTCGAGGGAGGGGTTTCTACGCAGTACTTC	CASSLFEGGVSTQYF
.	TRBV6-1	TRBJ1-5	.	TGTGCCAGCAGTTCAGGGCTCTACAATCAGCCCCAGCATTTT	CASSSGLYNQPQHF